This T cell receptor beta chain was profiled in a study of shared clonotypes between healthy human individuals. Study observations and caveats: The donor pool, a small one, limited the genetic and exposure-history diversity represented. Only blood was sampled; tissue repertoires likely differ.

CDR1 is LNHDA, CDR2 SQIVND, per germline (reference sequence). This CDR3 has 15 amino acids. V lost 8 bases to trimming and J lost 3 bases; unmatched junction nucleotides: 8. Turning to this clone: Antigen: not known.

Clones were sequenced by immunoSEQ multiplex PCR, and TCRdb holds only the in-frame ones, with some missing. The profile shows approximately 1.4 million clones, 95% to 99% of them singletons. This TCR was recovered from a man aged 30-40 years in good health. The chain joins TRBV19 to TRBJ2-1; 9 nucleotides match TRBD2. The sample consisted of naive CD4+ T cells sorted from blood. The subset is: CD45RA+ positively selected. The DNA of the CDR3 is TGTGCCAGTTCAACAGAACTAGCGGGCTACAATGAGCAGTTCTTC. This gives the protein CASSTELAGYNEQFF.